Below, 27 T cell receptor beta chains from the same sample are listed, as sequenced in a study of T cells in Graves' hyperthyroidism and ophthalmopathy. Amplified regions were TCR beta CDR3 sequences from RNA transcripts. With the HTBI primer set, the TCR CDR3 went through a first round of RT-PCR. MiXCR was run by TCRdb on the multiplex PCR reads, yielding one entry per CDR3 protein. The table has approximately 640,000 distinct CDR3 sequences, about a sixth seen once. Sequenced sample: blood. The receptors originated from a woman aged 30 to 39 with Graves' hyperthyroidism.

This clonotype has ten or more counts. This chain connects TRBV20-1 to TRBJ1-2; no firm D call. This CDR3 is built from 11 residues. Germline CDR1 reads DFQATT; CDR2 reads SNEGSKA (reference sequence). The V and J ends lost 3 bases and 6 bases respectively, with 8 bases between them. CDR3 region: CSASDMDGYTF. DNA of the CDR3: TGCAGTGCTAGTGACATGGATGGCTACACCTTC.

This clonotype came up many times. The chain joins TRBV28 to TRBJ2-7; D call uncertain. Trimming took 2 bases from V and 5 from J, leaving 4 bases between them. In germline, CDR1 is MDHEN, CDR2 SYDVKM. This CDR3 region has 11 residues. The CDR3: CASSLTDEQYF. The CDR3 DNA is TGTGCCAGCAGTTTAACCGACGAGCAGTACTTC.

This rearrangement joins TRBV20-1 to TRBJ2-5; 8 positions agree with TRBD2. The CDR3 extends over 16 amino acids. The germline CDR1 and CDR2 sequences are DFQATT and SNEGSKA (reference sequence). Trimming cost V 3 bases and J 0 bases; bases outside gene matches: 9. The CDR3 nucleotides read TGCAGTGCTAGTCTAACTAGCGGCCGGTACCAAGAGACCCAGTACTTC. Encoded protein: CSASLTSGRYQETQYF.

The DNA for the CDR3 is TGCAGTGCTAGGGGCGGGACTAGCGGGAGTGAGCAGTTCTTC. This translates into CSARGGTSGSEQFF. The gene calls are TRBV20-1 and TRBJ2-1, with 14 bases that match TRBD2. Germline trimming cut 3 bases from V and 9 bases from J; bases unmatched to any gene: 4. Germline V gene sequence: CDR1 DFQATT, CDR2 SNEGSKA (reference sequence). This CDR3 contains 14 residues.

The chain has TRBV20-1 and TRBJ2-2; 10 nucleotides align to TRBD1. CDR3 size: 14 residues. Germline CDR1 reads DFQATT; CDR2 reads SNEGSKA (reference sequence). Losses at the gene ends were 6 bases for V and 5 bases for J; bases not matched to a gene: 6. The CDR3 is CSARQGAGTGELFF. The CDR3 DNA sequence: TGCAGTGCAAGACAGGGGGCGGGTACCGGGGAGCTGTTTTTT.

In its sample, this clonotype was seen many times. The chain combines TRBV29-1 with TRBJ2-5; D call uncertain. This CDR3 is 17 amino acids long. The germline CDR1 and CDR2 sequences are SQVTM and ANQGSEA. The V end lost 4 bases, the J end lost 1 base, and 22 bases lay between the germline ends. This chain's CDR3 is CSVVESTVGSLQETQYF. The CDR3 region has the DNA TGCAGCGTTGTTGAATCTACGGTGGGGTCCCTCCAAGAGACCCAGTACTTC. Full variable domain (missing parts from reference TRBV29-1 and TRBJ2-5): SAVISQKPSRDICQRGTSLTIQCQVDSQVTMMFWYRQQPGQSLTLIATANQGSEATYESGFVIDKFPISRPNLTFSTLTVSNMSPEDSSIYLCSVVESTVGSLQETQYFGPGTRLLVL.

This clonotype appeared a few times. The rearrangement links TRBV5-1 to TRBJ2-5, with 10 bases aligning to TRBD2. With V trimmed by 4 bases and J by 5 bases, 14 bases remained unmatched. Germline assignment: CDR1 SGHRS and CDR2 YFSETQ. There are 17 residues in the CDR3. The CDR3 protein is CASSISPLAGGGETQYF. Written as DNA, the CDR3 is TGCGCCAGCAGCATATCCCCCTTAGCGGGAGGCGGGGAGACCCAGTACTTC.

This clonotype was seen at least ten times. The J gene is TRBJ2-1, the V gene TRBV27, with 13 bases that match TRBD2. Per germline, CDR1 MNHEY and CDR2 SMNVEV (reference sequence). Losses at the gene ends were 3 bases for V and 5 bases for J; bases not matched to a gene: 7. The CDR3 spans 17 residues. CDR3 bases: TGTGCCAGCAGTTTTTACAGGACTAGCGGGAGCCACAATGAGCAGTTCTTC. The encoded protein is CASSFYRTSGSHNEQFF.

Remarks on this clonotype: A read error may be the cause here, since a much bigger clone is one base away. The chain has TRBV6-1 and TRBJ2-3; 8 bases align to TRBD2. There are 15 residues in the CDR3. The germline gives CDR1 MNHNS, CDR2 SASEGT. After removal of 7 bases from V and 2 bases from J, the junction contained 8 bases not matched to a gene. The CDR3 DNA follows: TGTGCCAGCACTCACGGGGGGGTGCACACAGATACGCAGTATTTT. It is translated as CASTHGGVHTDTQYF.

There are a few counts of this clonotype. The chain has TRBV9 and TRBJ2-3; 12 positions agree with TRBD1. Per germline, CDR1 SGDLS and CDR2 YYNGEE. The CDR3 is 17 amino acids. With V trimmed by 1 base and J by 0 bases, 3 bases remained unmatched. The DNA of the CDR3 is TGTGCCAGCAGCGTACCGGGACAGGGGGCTAGCACAGATACGCAGTATTTT. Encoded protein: CASSVPGQGASTDTQYF.

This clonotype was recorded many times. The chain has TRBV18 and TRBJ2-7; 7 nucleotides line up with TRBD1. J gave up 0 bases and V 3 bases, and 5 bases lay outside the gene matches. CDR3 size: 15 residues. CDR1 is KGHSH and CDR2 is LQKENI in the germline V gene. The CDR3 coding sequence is TGTGCCAGCTCACCCGGGACAGTAAGCTCCTACGAGCAGTACTTC. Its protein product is CASSPGTVSSYEQYF.

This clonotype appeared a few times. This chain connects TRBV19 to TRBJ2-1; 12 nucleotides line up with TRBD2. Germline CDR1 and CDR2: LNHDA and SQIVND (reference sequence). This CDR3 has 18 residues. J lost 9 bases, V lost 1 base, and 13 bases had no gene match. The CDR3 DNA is TGTGCCAGTAGTATAGTTTCTAGCGGGAGGGACCCGGTTGGTGAGCAGTTCTTC. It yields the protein CASSIVSSGRDPVGEQFF.

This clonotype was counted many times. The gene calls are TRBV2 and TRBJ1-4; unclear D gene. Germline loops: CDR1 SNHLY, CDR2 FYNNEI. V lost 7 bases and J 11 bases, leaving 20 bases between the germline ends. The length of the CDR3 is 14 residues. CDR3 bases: TGTGCCAGCATGGATGACAAAGCCGGCTATAAACTGTTTTTT. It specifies CASMDDKAGYKLFF. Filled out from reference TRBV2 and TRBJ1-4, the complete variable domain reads EPEVTQTPSHQVTQMGQEVILRCVPISNHLYFYWYRQILGQKVEFLVSFYNNEISEKSEIFDDQFSVERPDGSNFTLKIRSTKLEDSAMYFCASMDDKAGYKLFFGSGTQLSVL.

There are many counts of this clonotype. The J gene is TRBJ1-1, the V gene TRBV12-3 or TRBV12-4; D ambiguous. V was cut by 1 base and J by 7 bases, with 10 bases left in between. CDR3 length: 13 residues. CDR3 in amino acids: CASSLGPSNEAFF. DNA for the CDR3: TGTGCCAGCAGTTTAGGGCCCAGTAATGAAGCTTTCTTT.

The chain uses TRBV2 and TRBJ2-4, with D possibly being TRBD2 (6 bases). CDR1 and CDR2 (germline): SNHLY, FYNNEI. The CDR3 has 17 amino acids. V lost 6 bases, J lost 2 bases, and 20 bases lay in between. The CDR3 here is CASSLGRGGTTKNIQYF. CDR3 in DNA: TGTGCCAGCAGCTTAGGTCGAGGCGGGACGACCAAAAACATTCAGTACTTC.

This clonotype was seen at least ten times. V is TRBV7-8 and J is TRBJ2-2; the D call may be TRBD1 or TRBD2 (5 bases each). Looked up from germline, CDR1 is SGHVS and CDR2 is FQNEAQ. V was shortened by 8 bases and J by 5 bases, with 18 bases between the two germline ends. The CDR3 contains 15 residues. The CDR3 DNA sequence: TGTGCCAGCGAAGGGGACCGGCGATTGACCGGGGAGCTGTTTTTT. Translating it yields CASEGDRRLTGELFF.

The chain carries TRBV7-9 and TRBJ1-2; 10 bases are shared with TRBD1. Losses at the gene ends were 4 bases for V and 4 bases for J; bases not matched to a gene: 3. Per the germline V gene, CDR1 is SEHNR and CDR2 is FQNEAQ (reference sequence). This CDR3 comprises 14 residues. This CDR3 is CASSSGTGAYGYTF. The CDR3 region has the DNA TGTGCCAGCAGCTCCGGGACAGGGGCCTATGGCTACACCTTC.

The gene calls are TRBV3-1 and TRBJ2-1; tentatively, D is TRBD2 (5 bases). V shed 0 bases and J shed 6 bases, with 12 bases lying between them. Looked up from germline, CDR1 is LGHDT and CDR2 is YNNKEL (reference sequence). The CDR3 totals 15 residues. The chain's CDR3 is CASSQDSARGNEQFF. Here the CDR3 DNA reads TGTGCCAGCAGCCAAGATTCGGCCCGGGGCAATGAGCAGTTCTTC.

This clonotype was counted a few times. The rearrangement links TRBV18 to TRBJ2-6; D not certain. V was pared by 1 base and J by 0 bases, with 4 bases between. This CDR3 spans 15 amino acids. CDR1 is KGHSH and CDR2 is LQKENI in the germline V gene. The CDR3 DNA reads TGTGCCAGCTCACCACGGGCCTCTGGGGCCAACGTCCTGACTTTC. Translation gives CASSPRASGANVLTF.

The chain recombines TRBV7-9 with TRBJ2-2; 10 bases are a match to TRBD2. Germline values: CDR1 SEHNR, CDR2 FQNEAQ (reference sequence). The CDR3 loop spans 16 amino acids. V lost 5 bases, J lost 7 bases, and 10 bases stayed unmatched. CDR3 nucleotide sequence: TGTGCCAGCAGCCCGTTCCTAGCGGGAGAGGTCGGGGAGCTGTTTTTT. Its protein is CASSPFLAGEVGELFF.

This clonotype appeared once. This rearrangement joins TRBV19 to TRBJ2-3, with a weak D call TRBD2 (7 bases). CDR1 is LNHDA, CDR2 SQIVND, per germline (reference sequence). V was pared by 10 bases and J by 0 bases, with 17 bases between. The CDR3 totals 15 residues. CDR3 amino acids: CATRRGAPSTDTQYF. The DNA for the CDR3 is TGTGCCACCCGCCGGGGGGCACCAAGCACAGATACGCAGTATTTT.

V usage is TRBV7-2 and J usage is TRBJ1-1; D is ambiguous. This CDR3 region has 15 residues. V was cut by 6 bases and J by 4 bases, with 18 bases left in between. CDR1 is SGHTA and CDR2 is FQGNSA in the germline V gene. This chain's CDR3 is CASSHGREYVTEAFF. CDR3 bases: TGTGCCAGCAGTCATGGACGGGAATATGTCACTGAAGCTTTCTTT.

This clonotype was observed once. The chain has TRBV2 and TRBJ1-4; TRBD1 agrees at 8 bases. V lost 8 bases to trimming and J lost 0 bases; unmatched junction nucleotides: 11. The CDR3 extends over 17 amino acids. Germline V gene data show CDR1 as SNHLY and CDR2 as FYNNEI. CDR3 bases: TGTGCCAGCGCCCTAAATGGACAGGGCGCAACTAATGAAAAACTGTTTTTT. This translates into CASALNGQGATNEKLFF.

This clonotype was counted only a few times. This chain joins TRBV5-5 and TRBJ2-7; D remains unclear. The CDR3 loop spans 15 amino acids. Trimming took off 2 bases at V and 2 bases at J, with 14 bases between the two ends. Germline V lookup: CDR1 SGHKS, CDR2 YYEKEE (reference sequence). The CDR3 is CASSFGRPPTYEQYF. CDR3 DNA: TGTGCCAGCAGCTTCGGTCGGCCACCAACCTACGAGCAGTACTTC. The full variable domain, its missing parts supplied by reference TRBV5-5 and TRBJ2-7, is DAGVTQSPTHLIKTRGQQVTLRCSPISGHKSVSWYQQVLGQGPQFIFQYYEKEERGRGNFPDRFSARQFPNYSSELNVNALLLGDSALYLCASSFGRPPTYEQYFGPGTRLTVT.

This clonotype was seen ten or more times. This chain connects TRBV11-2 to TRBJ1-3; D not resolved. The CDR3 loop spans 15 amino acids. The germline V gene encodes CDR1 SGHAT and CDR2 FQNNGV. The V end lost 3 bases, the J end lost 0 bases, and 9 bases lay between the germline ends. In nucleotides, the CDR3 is TGTGCCAGCAGCTTCAGCCTGGTCTCTGGAAACACCATATATTTT. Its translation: CASSFSLVSGNTIYF.

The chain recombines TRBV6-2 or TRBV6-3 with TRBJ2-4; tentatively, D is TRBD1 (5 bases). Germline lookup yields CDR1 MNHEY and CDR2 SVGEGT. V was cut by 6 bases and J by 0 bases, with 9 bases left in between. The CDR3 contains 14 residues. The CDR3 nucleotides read TGTGCCAGCAGACCAGACAGAGCCAAAAACATTCAGTACTTC. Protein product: CASRPDRAKNIQYF.

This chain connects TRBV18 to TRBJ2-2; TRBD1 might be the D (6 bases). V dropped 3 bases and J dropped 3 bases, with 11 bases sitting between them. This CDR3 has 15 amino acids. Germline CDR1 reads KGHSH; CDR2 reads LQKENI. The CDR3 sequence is CASSPLQGDTGELFF. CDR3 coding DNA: TGTGCCAGCTCACCGCTACAGGGCGACACCGGGGAGCTGTTTTTT.